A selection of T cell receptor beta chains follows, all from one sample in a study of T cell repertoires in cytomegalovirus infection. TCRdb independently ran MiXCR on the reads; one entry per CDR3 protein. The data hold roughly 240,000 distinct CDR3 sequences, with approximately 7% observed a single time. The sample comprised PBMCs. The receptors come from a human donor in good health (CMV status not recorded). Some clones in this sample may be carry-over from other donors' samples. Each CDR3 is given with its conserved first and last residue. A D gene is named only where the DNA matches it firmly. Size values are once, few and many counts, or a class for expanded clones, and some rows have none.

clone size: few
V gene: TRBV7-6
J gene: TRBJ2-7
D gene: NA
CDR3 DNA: TGTGCCAGCAGCTTAGTTCCTTTATACGAGCAGTACTTC
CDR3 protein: CASSLVPLYEQYF

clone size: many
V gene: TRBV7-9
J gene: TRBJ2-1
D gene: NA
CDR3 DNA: TGTGCCAGCAGTTACGTAGTCGTAACTGGAGCTAATGAGCAGTTCTTC
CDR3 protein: CASSYVVVTGANEQFF

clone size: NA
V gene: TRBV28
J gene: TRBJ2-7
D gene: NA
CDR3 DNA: TGTGCCAGCAGTTTTGCGGGGACCCGTACCTACGAGCAGTACTTC
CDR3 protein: CASSFAGTRTYEQYF

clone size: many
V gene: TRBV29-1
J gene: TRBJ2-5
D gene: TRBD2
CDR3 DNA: TGCAGCGTTCGGGGGGTCCAAGAGACCCAGTACTTC
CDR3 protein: CSVRGVQETQYF

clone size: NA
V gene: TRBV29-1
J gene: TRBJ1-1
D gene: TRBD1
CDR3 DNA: TGCAGCTCCCGGACAGGGAACACTGAAGCTTTCTTT
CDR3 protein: CSSRTGNTEAFF

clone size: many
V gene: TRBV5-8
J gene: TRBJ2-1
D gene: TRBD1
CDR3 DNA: TGTGCCAGCAGCTTGGACAGGGGGCCATTCTACAATGAGCAGTTCTTC
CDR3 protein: CASSLDRGPFYNEQFF

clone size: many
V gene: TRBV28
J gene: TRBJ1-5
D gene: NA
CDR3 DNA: NA
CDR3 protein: CASSFRARGGNQPQHF

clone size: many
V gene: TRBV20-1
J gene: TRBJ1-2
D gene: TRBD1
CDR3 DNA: TGCAGTGCTAGAGTTCCTGGACAGGGGGATTATGGCTACACCTTC
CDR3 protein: CSARVPGQGDYGYTF

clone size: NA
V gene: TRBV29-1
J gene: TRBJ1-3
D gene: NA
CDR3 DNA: TGCAGCGTTGAAGAAGGGAATGGAAACACCATATATTTT
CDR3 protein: CSVEEGNGNTIYF

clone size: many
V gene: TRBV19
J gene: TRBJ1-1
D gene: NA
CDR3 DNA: TGTGCCAGTAGGGACCGGGCTTTAATACCTGAAGCTTTCTTT
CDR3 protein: CASRDRALIPEAFF

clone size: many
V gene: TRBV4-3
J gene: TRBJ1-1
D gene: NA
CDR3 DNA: TGCGCCAGCAGCCAAGATCCACGGGGGAAGGGGACTGAAGCTTTCTTT
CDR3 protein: CASSQDPRGKGTEAFF

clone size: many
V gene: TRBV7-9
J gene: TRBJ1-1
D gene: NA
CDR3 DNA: TGTGCCAGCAGTTCTACCGGTGAGTGGACTGAAGCTTTCTTT
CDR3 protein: CASSSTGEWTEAFF

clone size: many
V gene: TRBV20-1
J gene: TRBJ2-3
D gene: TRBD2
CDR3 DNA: TGCAGTGCCAAAACGACCGGGACTAGCAGAGATACGCAGTATTTT
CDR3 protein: CSAKTTGTSRDTQYF

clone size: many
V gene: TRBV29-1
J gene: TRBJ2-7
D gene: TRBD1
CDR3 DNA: TGCAGCGTGGTAGGGGACAGGGACTACGAGCAGTACTTC
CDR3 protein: CSVVGDRDYEQYF

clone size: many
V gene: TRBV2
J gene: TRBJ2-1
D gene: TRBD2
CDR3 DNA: TGTGCCAGCAGTCGACTAGCTTATGAGCAGTTCTTC
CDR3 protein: CASSRLAYEQFF

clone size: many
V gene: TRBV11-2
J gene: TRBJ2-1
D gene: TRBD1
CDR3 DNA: TGTGCCAGCAGCTTATCGGGGGGGACAGGGGGTAGGAGTGAGCAGTTCTTC
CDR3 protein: CASSLSGGTGGRSEQFF

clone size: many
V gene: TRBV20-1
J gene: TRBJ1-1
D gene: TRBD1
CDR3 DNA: TGCAGTGCATTCGACAGGGGCACTGAAGCTTTCTTT
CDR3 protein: CSAFDRGTEAFF

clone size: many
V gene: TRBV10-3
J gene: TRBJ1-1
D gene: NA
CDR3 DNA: TGTGCCATCAGGCAAGAACCCGGGTCCAGCACTGAAGCTTTCTTT
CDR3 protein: CAIRQEPGSSTEAFF

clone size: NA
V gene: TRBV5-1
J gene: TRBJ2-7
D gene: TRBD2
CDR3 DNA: TGCGCCAGCAGCTTGGCCCTAACGGGGGGCGAGCAGTACTTC
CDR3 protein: CASSLALTGGEQYF

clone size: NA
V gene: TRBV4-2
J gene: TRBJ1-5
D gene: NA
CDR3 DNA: TGTGCCAGCAGCCAAGATCAGGGTCAGCCCCAGCATTTT
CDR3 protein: CASSQDQGQPQHF

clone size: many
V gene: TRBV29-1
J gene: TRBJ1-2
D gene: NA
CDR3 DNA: TGCAGCGTTGAAGGAATTCCGGGAGGCTACACCTTC
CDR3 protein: CSVEGIPGGYTF

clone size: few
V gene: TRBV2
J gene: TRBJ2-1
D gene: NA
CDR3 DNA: TGTGCCAGCAGTGAAGCAAGGGGATCGCAGTTCTTC
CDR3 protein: CASSEARGSQFF

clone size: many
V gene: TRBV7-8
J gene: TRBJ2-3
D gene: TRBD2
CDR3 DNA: TGTGCCAGCAGCTCCCGACTAGCGGCTAGCACAGATACGCAGTATTTT
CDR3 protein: CASSSRLAASTDTQYF

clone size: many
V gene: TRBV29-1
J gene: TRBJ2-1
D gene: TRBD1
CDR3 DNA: TGCAGCGTTGGGGGACAGGAGCAGTTCTTC
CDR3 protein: CSVGGQEQFF

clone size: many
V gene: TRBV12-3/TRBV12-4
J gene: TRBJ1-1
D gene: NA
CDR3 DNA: TGTGCCAGCAGCGAGACAGTGAACACTGAAGCTTTCTTT
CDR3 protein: CASSETVNTEAFF

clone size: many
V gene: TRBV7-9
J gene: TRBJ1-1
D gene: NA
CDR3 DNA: TGTGCCAGCAGCATTCAGGGAGGAGGCACTGAAGCTTTCTTT
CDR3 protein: CASSIQGGGTEAFF

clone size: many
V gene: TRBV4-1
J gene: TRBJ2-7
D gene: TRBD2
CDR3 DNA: TGCGCCAGCAGCCAAGATTGGGAGGGTGGGGTACCCTACGAGCAGTACTTC
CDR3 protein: CASSQDWEGGVPYEQYF

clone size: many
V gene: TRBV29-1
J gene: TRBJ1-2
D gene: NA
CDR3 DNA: TGCAGCGTTGCGCAGGGGAAGGTGGATAATGGCTACACCTTC
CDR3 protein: CSVAQGKVDNGYTF

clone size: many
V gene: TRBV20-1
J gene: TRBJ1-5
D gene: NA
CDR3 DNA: TGCAGTGCTAGAGATATTTTCCAAGCCAATCAGCCCCAGCATTTT
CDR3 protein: CSARDIFQANQPQHF

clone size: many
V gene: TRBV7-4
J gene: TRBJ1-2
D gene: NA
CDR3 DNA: TGTGCCAGCAGCCCTCGTGGGGGTGGCTACACCTTC
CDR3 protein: CASSPRGGGYTF

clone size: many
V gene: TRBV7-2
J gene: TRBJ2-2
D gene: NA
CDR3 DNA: TGTGCCAGCAGGTTAATGTCGGGGAACACCGGGGAGCTGTTTTTT
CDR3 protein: CASRLMSGNTGELFF

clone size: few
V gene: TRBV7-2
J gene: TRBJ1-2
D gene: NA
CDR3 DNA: TGTGCCAGCAGCTTAGTACAGGCGTCGGGCTATGGCTACACCTTC
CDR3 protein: CASSLVQASGYGYTF

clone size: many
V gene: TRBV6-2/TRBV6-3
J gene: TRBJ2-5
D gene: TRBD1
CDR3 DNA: TGTGCCACCCAGGACAGGGCTGGAGAGACCCAGTACTTC
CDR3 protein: CATQDRAGETQYF

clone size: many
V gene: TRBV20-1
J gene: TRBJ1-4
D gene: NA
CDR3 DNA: TGCAGTGCTAGAGACTTGACAGGACCTCGGGAAAAACTGTTTTTT
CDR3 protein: CSARDLTGPREKLFF

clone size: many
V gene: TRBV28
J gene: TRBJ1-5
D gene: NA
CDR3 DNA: TGTGCCAGCAGCCTCCCTCCTCGGCGTTGGGGTGGACCCCAGCATTTT
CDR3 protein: CASSLPPRRWGGPQHF

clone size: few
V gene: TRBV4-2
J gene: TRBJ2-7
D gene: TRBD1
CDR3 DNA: TGTGCCAGCAGCCAAACCCAGGACAGGGCTTACGAGCAGTACTTC
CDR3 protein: CASSQTQDRAYEQYF

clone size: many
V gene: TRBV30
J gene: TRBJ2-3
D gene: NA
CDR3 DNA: TGTGCCTGGAGTGTAGGGGGTTTTGGCACAGATACGCAGTATTTT
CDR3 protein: CAWSVGGFGTDTQYF

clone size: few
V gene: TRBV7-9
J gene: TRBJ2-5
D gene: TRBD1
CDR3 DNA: TGTGCCAGCAGACGACAGGGAGAAACAGAGACCCAGTACTTC
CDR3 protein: CASRRQGETETQYF

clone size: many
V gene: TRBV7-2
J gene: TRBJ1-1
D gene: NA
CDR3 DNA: TGTGCCAGCAGCCCAACCACAGGAGAAGCTTTCTTT
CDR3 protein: CASSPTTGEAFF

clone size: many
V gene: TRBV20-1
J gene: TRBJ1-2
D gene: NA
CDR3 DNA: TGCAGTGCTAGGGACCCCCGTACCCATCAACAAACCTATGGCTACACCTTC
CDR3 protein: CSARDPRTHQQTYGYTF

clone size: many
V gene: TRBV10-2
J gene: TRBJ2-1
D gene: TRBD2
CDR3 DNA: TGCGCCAGCAGGCGGGGGGGTTTAATAAACTGGGACAATGAGCAGTTCTTC
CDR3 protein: CASRRGGLINWDNEQFF

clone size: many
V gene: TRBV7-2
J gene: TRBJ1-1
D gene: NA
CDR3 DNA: TGTGCCAGCAGCTTATTCGGGGGGAAAGCTTTCTTT
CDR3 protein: CASSLFGGKAFF

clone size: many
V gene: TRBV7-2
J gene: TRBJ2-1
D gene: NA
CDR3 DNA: TGTGCCAGCAGCAACCTGCAGGGGGCCGGGGGGAATGAGCAGTTCTTC
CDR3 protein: CASSNLQGAGGNEQFF

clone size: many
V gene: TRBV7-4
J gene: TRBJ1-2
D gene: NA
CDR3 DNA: TGTGCCAGCACCCTAAGGGTGTCCCGTGGCTACACCTTC
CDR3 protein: CASTLRVSRGYTF

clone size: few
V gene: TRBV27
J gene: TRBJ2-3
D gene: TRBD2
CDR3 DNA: TGTGCCAGCAGTTATAGGACTAGCGGCACAGATACGCAGTATTTT
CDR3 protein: CASSYRTSGTDTQYF

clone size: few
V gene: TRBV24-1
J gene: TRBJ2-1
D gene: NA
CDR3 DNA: TGTGCCACCAGTGATTGGCGGGACAGTACCTACAATGAGCAGTTCTTC
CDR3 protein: CATSDWRDSTYNEQFF

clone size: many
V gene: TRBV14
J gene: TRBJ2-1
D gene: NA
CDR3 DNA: TGTGCCAGCAGCCAAGTAATCGGCGGAAACTACAATGAGCAGTTCTTC
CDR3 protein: CASSQVIGGNYNEQFF